Presented here are 2 T cell receptor beta chains from one specimen sequenced in a study of memory CD4+ T cells and cytomegalovirus serostatus. The sort gate was single viable CD3+CD4+CD8-CD45RO+ cells for memory CD4+ T cells. TCRdb keeps only in-frame clones here, not all; method: immunoSEQ multiplex PCR. The table records 48,000 or so clones, approximately 78% of them present only once. Sequenced sample: memory CD4+ T cells from blood. These TCRs come from an adult in good health and CMV-seronegative.

A single count supports this clone. J is TRBJ1-2 and V is TRBV6-1; D call uncertain. V dropped 3 bases and J dropped 5 bases, with 7 bases sitting between them. Germline V gene sequence: CDR1 MNHNS, CDR2 SASEGT. The CDR3 contains 12 residues. DNA of the CDR3: TGTGCCAGCAGTGACGACCGGTATGGCTACACCTTC. Protein product: CASSDDRYGYTF.

On this clone: Other DNA sequences in the same sample also yield this CDR3. This rearrangement joins TRBV18 to TRBJ1-1; 8 nucleotides match TRBD1. Per germline, CDR1 KGHSH and CDR2 LQKENI. The CDR3 contains 13 residues. V dropped 6 bases and J dropped 5; count of bases not matched to a gene: 5. CDR3 protein: CASSRTGRTEAFF. DNA of the CDR3: TGTGCCAGCTCCCGGACAGGGAGAACTGAAGCTTTCTTT.